This T cell receptor beta chain emerged from a study of low-dose radiotherapy and immunotherapy resistance in tumors. Background on the study: Intravenous ipilimumab 1 mg/kg every six weeks was given with nivolumab 240 mg every two weeks.

Gene-specific TRAV and TRBV primers were used for first-strand cDNA, covering alpha and beta chains. The authors ran approximately 20 PCR cycles to amplify TCRs with a constant-region primer and V-primer adapter. TCRdb reprocessed the reads via MiXCR and lists one record per CDR3 protein. This table has about 9,800 distinct CDR3 sequences, approximately 77% appearing once. CDR3 length: 11 residues. The germline gives CDR1 SQVTM, CDR2 ANQGSEA. V lost 5 bases and J 8 bases, leaving 12 bases between the germline ends. The chain joins TRBV29-1 to TRBJ1-1; weak D call: TRBD1 (5 bases). This sequence originates from a human donor with advanced metastatic prostate, ovarian, gallbladder or colorectal cancer (not recorded which). This table probably holds off-target reads from a library built for another chain. For the CDR3, the DNA is TGCAGCGTTTCCACTGGGGGGGAAGCTTTCTTT. It specifies CSVSTGGEAFF.